This T cell receptor beta chain comes out of a study of T cell responses to AZD1222 COVID-19 vaccine. Points from the study as a whole: Receipt of two AZD1222 doses was followed by a rise in Spike-specific TCR breadth and depth. Donor demographics were predominantly white British with a female majority; clonal diversity may be underestimated. Of the AZD1222 recipients, only 5 to 7 were seropositive at baseline. Variant regions that are unmutated are reportedly the target of nearly half of spike-specific TCRs.

Remarks on this clone: Its specificity is unknown. At the DNA level, this CDR3 is encoded by other sequences in the same sample as well.

The germline CDR1 and CDR2 sequences are MNHEY and SMNVEV (reference sequence). Trimming left V 3 bases short and J 2 bases short, with 8 bases between. This CDR3 has 14 residues. The table came from immunoSEQ multiplex PCR; TCRdb's copy has only in-frame clones and leaves some out. Of about 98,000 clones listed, about 88% were seen once; the top ten hold 5%. This sample comprised peripheral blood, obtained on day 0 of AZD1222 vaccination. The clonotype was recovered from an adult in good health. This sequence joins TRBV27 and TRBJ1-5; D unresolved. This chain's CDR3 is CASSFLGGNQPQHF. CDR3 sequence (DNA): TGTGCCAGCAGTTTTTTGGGCGGCAATCAGCCCCAGCATTTT.